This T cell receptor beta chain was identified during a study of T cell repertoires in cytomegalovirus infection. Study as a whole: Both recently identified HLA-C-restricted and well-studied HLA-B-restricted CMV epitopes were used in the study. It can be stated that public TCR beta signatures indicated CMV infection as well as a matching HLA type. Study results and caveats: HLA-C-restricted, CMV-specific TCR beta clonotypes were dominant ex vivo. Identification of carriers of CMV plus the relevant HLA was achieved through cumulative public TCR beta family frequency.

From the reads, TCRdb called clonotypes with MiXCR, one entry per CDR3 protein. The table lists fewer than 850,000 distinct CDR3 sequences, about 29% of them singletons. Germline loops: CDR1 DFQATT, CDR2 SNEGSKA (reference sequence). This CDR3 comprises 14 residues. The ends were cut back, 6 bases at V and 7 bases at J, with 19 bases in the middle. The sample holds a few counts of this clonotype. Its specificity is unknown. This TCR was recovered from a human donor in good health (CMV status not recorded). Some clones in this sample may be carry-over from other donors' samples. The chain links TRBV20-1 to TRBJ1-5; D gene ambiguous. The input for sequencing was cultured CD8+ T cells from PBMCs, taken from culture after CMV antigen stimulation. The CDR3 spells CSASINRVEQPQHF. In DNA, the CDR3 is TGCAGTGCCTCCATTAATCGGGTCGAACAGCCCCAGCATTTT.